The present T cell receptor (beta chain) was sequenced within a study of graft-versus-host responses after intestinal transplantation. Overall study context: Every recipient had anti-thymocyte globulin induction and approximately 3 years of tacrolimus plus steroids. Study findings and constraints: GvH clones were identified in recipient marrow, with some first appearing in ileum or blood.

With respect to this clone: Its antigen is not identified.

Profiling relied on immunoSEQ multiplex PCR, and the TCRdb table lists in-frame clones only, not all of them. Here the sample spans some 100,000 clones, roughly 87% being singletons. This specimen was unstimulated CD4+ T cells sorted from spleen or lymph node cells, taken before transplant. The sequence derives from a human donor who was the organ donor for an intestinal transplant.

This CDR3 reads CASSRVKRVEIGQPQHF. The CDR3 DNA sequence: TGTGCCAGCAGCAGAGTTAAAAGGGTAGAGATTGGACAGCCCCAGCATTTT. The chain links TRBV11-2 to TRBJ1-5; no clear D. Trimming pared 5 bases from V and 7 bases from J, leaving 24 bases between. From germline, CDR1 is SGHAT and CDR2 FQNNGV. The CDR3 is 17 residues long. The full variable domain, rest sourced from reference TRBV11-2 and TRBJ1-5, is EAGVAQSPRYKIIEKRQSVAFWCNPISGHATLYWYQQILGQGPKLLIQFQNNGVVDDSQLPKDRFSAERLKGVDSTLKIQPAKLEDSAVYLCASSRVKRVEIGQPQHFGDGTRLSIL.